This TCR beta chain derives from a study of blood T cell repertoires in COVID-19 (dated by TCRdb to 2018 to 2021). Describing the broader study: The collaborator samples originated in the United States, Italy and Spain and spanned the acute and convalescent phases of COVID-19. The material from the prospective study consisted of cDNA or gDNA derived from T cells, B-cell-depleted T cells, or PBMCs. The dataset comprised deeply sampled blood TCRbeta repertoires from subjects exposed to, actively infected with, or recovered from COVID-19. The repertoires were released in a freely available public database meant as a resource for research on the immune response to SARS-CoV-2. The samples were drawn from two sources: the first 160 participants of the ongoing ImmuneRACE study, and 1,000 to 1,500 subjects contributed by 6 global collaborators. A de-identified subject ID, COVID-19 status, age in years and sex were almost always included in the sample metadata. Where available, HLA class I and class II types were taken from metadata supplied by the sample provider and were not determined by assay-based typing.

Study-level results and caveats: Clinical and demographic metadata were provided uncurated, with the amount varying by source and participant.

The collaborating institutions used their own protocols to collect whole blood in K2EDTA tubes. For TCRbeta analysis, collaborators shipped samples in one of three forms: frozen whole blood, isolated PBMCs, or DNA extracted from either of those sample types. The trim is 2 bases for V and 7 bases for J, with a gap of 8 bases between the germline ends. From its cysteine to its phenylalanine, the CDR3 spans 12 amino acids. The kept DNA is CDR3 alone, 36 bases in frame from the first base. CDR1 and CDR2 are drawn from the germline V gene (reference sequence): LNHNV, YYDKDF. TCRbeta CDR3 regions were amplified from genomic DNA using the immunoSEQ Assay, a bias-controlled multiplex PCR. Per the authors' processing: The number of nucleated cells in each sample was estimated by amplification of reference gene primers within the assay. To quantify the absolute abundance of each unique TCRbeta CDR3 rearrangement, sequence reads were collapsed and filtered. For each sample, productive Simpson clonality was calculated as the square root of Simpson's diversity index over productive rearrangements. What TCRdb holds here is the immuneACCESS table cut down to in-frame rearrangements. Part of the clones is not present; checked against another copy, under half of the missing clones reflect an unresolved V gene, and the others are unexplained. That table supplies the V and J calls and clone size; D and trimming were determined from the DNA. This sample is represented by 250,000 to 350,000 clones; around 86% of them were singletons. The ten top clones hold 3% of the sample.

A note on this clone: Which antigen it targets is not known. No qualities accompany the bases; no much larger clone lies one base away.

The chain is encoded by TRBV15 joined to TRBJ1-1; the D segment cannot be called with confidence. The specimen sequenced was peripheral blood. The receptor was derived from a woman younger than 45 with active or convalescent COVID-19. The DNA reads as follows: TGTGCCACCAGCAGAAGGGAGGGTGAAGCTTTCTTT. It encodes CATSRREGEAFF.